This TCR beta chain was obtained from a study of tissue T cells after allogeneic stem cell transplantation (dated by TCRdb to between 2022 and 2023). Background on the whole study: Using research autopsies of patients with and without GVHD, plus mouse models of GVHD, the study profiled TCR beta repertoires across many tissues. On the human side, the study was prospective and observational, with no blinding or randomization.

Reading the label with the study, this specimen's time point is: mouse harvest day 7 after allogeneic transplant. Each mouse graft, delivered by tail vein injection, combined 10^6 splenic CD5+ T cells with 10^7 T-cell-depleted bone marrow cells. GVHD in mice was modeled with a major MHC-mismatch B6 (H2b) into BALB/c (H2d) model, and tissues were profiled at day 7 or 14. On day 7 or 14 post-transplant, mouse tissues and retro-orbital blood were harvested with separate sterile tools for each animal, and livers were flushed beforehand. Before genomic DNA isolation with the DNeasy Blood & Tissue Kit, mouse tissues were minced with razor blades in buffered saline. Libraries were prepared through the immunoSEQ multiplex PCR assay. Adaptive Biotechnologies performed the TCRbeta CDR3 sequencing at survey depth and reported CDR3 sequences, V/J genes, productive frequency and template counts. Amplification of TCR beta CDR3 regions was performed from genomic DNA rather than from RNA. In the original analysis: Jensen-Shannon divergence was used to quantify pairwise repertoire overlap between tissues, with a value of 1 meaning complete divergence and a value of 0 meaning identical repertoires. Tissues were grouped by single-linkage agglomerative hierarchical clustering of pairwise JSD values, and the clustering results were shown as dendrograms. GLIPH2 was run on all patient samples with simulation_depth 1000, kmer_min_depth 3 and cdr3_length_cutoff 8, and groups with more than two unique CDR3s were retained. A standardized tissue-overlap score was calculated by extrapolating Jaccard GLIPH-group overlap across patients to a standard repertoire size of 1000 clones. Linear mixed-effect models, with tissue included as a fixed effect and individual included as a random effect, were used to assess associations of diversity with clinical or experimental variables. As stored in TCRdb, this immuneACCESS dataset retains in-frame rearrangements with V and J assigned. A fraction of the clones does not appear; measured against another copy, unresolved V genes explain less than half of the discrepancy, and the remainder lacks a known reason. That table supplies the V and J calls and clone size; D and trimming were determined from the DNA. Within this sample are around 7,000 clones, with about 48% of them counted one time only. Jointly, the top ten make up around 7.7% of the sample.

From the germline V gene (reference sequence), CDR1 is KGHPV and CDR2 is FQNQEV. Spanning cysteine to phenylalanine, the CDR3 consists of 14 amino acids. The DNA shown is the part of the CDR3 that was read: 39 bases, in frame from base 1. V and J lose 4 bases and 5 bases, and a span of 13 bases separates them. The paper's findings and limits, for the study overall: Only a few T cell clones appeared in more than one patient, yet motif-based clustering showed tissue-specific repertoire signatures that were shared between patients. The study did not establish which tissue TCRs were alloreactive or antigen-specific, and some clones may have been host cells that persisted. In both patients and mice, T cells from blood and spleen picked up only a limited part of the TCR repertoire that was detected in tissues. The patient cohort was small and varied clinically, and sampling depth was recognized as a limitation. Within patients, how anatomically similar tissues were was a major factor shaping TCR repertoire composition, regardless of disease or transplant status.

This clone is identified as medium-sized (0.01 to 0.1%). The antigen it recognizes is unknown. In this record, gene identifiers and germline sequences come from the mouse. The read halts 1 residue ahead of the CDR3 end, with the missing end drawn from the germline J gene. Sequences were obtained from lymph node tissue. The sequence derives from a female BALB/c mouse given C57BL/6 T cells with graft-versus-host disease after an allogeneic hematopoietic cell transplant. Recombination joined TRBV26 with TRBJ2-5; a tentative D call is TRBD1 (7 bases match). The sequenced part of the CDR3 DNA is TGTGCCAGCAGTCAGGGGGCGAGTCGAGACACCCAGTAC. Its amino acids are CASSQGASRDTQY. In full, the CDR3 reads CASSQGASRDTQYF.